This note documents a single T cell receptor (beta chain) sequence. Per the original data handling: Cell counts per sample came from amplifying reference gene primers. The method was immunoSEQ multiplex PCR; TCRdb's version includes in-frame clones alone and lacks a portion of them. V, J and clone size derive from that table, while D and trimming were established from the DNA sequence. This sample has 140,000 or so clones, with roughly 80% found just once. The data are from a study of blood T cell repertoires in COVID-19. Study details: From the United States, Italy and Spain came samples of acute and convalescent COVID-19.

Cohorts were based on clinical histories the participants reported. Symptom resolution, clearance, or two negative PCRs marked donors in Cohort 3 as recovered. This TCR was sampled from a man aged 50 to 60 who had recovered from COVID-19. Material for sequencing was PBMCs or T cells enriched from blood (not recorded which).

The CDR3 DNA sequence: TGTGCCAGCAACCCGGGACTAGCGGGGGTTCGCTCCTACGAGCAGTACTTC. Translating gives CASNPGLAGVRSYEQYF. The chain joins TRBV6-2 or TRBV6-3 to TRBJ2-7; TRBD2 matches at 14 bases. CDR3 length: 17 residues. Trimming removed 7 bases from V and 0 bases from J; junction bases left unmatched: 8. Germline V CDR1 and CDR2: MNHEY, SVGEGT.